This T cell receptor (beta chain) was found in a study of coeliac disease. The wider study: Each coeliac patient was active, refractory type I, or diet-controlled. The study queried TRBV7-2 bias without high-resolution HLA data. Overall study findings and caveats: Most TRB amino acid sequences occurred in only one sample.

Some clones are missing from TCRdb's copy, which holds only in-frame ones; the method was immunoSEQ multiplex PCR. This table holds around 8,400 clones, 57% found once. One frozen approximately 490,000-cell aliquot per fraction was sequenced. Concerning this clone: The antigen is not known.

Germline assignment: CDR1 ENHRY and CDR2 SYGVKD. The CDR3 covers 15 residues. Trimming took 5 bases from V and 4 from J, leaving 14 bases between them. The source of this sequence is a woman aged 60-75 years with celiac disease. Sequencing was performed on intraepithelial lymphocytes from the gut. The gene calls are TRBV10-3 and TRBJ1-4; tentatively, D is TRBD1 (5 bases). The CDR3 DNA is TGTGCCATCAGTCCAGGGATGGGATTTAATGAAAAACTGTTTTTT. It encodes CAISPGMGFNEKLFF.